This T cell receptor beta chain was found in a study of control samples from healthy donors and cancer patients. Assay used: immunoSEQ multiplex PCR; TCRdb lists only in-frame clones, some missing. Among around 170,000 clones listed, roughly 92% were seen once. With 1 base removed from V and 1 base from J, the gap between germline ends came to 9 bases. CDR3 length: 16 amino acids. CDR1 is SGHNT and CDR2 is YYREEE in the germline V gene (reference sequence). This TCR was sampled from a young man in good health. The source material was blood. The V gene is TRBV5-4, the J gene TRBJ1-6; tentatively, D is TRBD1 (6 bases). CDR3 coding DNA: TGTGCCAGCAGCTTGCGGGGGGCGTCCTATAATTCACCCCTCCACTTT. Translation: CASSLRGASYNSPLHF.